This T cell receptor (beta chain) comes out of a study of memory CD4+ T cells and cytomegalovirus serostatus. As for the study in general: Donors were healthy Belgian adults, 8 to 10 CMV seropositive and 20 to 25 seronegative.

Single viable CD3+CD4+CD8-CD45RO+ cells were sorted as the memory CD4+ T cells. After thawing, CD4+ T cells were positively selected. In the original analysis: Out-of-frame sequences were removed, leaving about 2.2 million distinct TCRbeta sequences. Assay used: immunoSEQ multiplex PCR; TCRdb lists only in-frame clones, some missing. The V and J calls and the clone size are those of that table, but D and trimming were determined from the DNA. The repertoire consists of about 48,000 clones, with more than 70% occurring once and the leading ten covering 0.7% to 0.8%. The sequence was collected from an adult in good health and CMV-seronegative. The sequenced sample consisted of memory CD4+ T cells from blood.

CDR3 coding DNA: TGTGCCAGCACCTCAGCGGGGACACCGAGCTCCTACAATGAGCAGTTCTTC. The encoded protein is CASTSAGTPSSYNEQFF. V is TRBV28 and J is TRBJ2-1; tentative D call: TRBD2 (7 bases). The CDR3 spans 17 residues. Per germline, CDR1 MDHEN and CDR2 SYDVKM. Trimming removed 7 bases at V and 0 bases at J, with 19 bases between.